This record covers a single TCR beta chain. The data stem from a study of T cell changes during pregnancy in multiple sclerosis. The CDR3 sequence is 14 residues long. V gave up 7 bases and J gave up 4 bases; unmatched junction bases: 9. CDR1 and CDR2 (germline): MDHEN, SYDVKM. TCRdb's table, derived via immunoSEQ multiplex PCR, lists solely in-frame clones and lacks some. The sample lists approximately 59,000 clones, roughly 89% occurring once. This receptor was obtained from a female donor in good health, enrolled as a control in a pregnancy study. The sequencing here drew on peripheral blood, taken in the third trimester of pregnancy. This chain links TRBV28 with TRBJ1-2; 7 positions match TRBD1. CDR3 protein: CASTPPQGGYGYTF. In DNA form, the CDR3 reads TGTGCCAGCACCCCGCCCCAGGGGGGCTATGGCTACACCTTC.